These T cell receptor beta chains were read from a single sample in a study of T-cell memory formation after mild COVID-19. TCRdb independently ran MiXCR on the 5' RACE reads; one entry per CDR3 protein. This sample has about 350,000 distinct CDR3 sequences, with around 28% found just once. The specimen sequenced was PBMCs or a T cell subset sorted from them (not recorded which). The source of these receptors is an adult woman who had mild COVID-19 (a few samples of this study predate the infection). Cell type and time point are not known. Each CDR3 is given with its conserved first and last residue. The D gene is left open where the match is weak. Clone size is given for some rows only: seen once, a few or many times, or a class if the clone is expanded.

J gene | D gene | clone size | V gene | CDR3 DNA | CDR3 protein
TRBJ2-1 | TRBD1 | NA | TRBV29-1 | TGCAGCGTAACTCCGGGACAGGGGGCGAGCTCCTACAATGAGCAGTTCTTC | CSVTPGQGASSYNEQFF
TRBJ2-4 | TRBD1 | NA | TRBV7-9 | TGTGCCAGCAGCCCCGGGACAGGGAGGGCCAAAAACATTCAGTACTTC | CASSPGTGRAKNIQYF
TRBJ2-7 | NA | few | TRBV11-2 | TGTGCCAGCAGCTTAGTCGGTCCCCTTGAGCAGTACTTC | CASSLVGPLEQYF
TRBJ2-1 | TRBD2 | few | TRBV7-2 | TGTGCCAGCAGCTTAGGCCCGTTAGCGGGAGGTAGGTATGAGCAGTTCTTC | CASSLGPLAGGRYEQFF
TRBJ2-7 | NA | few | TRBV5-1 | TGCGCCAGCATGGATGGGGCAGGGTACGAGCAGTACTTC | CASMDGAGYEQYF
TRBJ2-7 | TRBD1 | few | TRBV7-8 | TGTGCCAGCAGCACCGGGACAGGGGGCCTCGAGCAGTACTTC | CASSTGTGGLEQYF
TRBJ2-1 | TRBD2 | NA | TRBV9 | TGTGCCAGCAGCGTAGACGGACTAGCGGGAGCTGAGCAGTTCTTC | CASSVDGLAGAEQFF
TRBJ1-2 | TRBD1 | few | TRBV28 | TGTGCCAGCAGTTTCCGGGACAGGGAAGGTGATGGCTACACCTTC | CASSFRDREGDGYTF
TRBJ2-7 | TRBD2 | NA | TRBV2 | TGTGCCAGCGTCAGAAGTCCCAGCGGGGTTCACTACGAGCAGTACTTC | CASVRSPSGVHYEQYF
TRBJ1-6 | NA | NA | TRBV5-1 | TGCGCCAGCAGCTTGGGCAGGGGCGGAGAGAATTCACCCCTCCACTTT | CASSLGRGGENSPLHF
TRBJ2-5 | NA | few | TRBV20-1 | TGCAGTGCTCCCTTACGGGCCCAGTACTTC | CSAPLRAQYF
TRBJ2-7 | TRBD2 | few | TRBV20-1 | TGCAGTGCTAGATCCCTAGCGGGGTGGGAGCAGTACTTC | CSARSLAGWEQYF
TRBJ2-3 | NA | NA | TRBV18 | TGTGCCAGCTCACCCCCGTGGGGCTCAGATACGCAGTATTTT | CASSPPWGSDTQYF
TRBJ1-3 | NA | few | TRBV11-2 | TGTGCCAGCAGCTTAAGTTTCGGGGGCCGAAACACCATATATTTT | CASSLSFGGRNTIYF
TRBJ2-5 | TRBD2 | NA | TRBV7-3 | TGTGCCAGCAGCTCCGGACTAGCGGGGGGTGCGGAGACCCAGTACTTC | CASSSGLAGGAETQYF
TRBJ2-2 | TRBD1 | NA | TRBV12-3/TRBV12-4 | TGTGCCAGCAGACCCGGGACAGACACCGGGGAGCTGTTTTTT | CASRPGTDTGELFF
TRBJ2-3 | NA | many | TRBV5-1 | TGCGCCAGCAGCTTGGCCACAGCGGATACGCAGTATTTT | CASSLATADTQYF
TRBJ2-2 | NA | NA | TRBV5-1 | TGCGCCAGCAGTGCCGTCTCCGCGAACACCGGGGAGCTGTTTTTT | CASSAVSANTGELFF
TRBJ2-2 | TRBD1 | NA | TRBV7-2 | TGTGCCAGCAGCATACAGGGGGCACTGGGCACCGGGGAGCTGTTTTTT | CASSIQGALGTGELFF
TRBJ2-1 | TRBD2 | few | TRBV7-9 | TGTGCCAGCAGCTTAGACGCGGGGGGGTCCTACAATGAGCAGTTCTTC | CASSLDAGGSYNEQFF
TRBJ2-2 | TRBD1 | NA | TRBV24-1 | TGTGCCACCCTACCAGGACAGGGGTTCACCGGGGAGCTGTTTTTT | CATLPGQGFTGELFF
TRBJ2-2 | NA | few | TRBV6-2/TRBV6-3 | TGTGCCAGCAGGGCAAACGGGGACGGGGAGCTGTTTTTT | CASRANGDGELFF
TRBJ1-1 | NA | few | TRBV20-1 | TGCAGTGCAAACCCACGGGGGACGAACACTGAAGCTTTCTTT | CSANPRGTNTEAFF
TRBJ1-1 | NA | NA | TRBV6-2/TRBV6-3 | TGTGCCAGCAGTGCTGGGAGGGGGGAGAACACTGAAGCTTTCTTT | CASSAGRGENTEAFF
TRBJ2-7 | NA | many | TRBV6-2/TRBV6-3 | TGTGCCAGCAGTGACTACGAGCAGTACTTC | CASSDYEQYF
TRBJ2-3 | TRBD2 | NA | TRBV4-3 | TGCGCCAGCAGCCAAGATTGGGCGGGAGTTTCAGATACGCAGTATTTT | CASSQDWAGVSDTQYF
TRBJ2-7 | TRBD1 | few | TRBV5-1 | TGCGCCAGCAGCCCGGGGACAGGGAGAAGCTCCTACGAGCAGTACTTC | CASSPGTGRSSYEQYF